This T cell receptor (beta chain) is drawn from a study of blood T cell repertoires in COVID-19. The wider study: The samples span acute and convalescent COVID-19 from the United States, Italy and Spain. T cells, B-cell-depleted T cells, or PBMCs provided the cDNA or gDNA that served as material.

This clone was seen once. Trimming cost V 3 bases and J 4 bases; bases outside gene matches: 2. This CDR3 has 13 residues. CDR1 is LGHDT and CDR2 is YNNKEL in the germline V gene (reference sequence). Per the original methods: It was from reference gene primer amplification that nucleated cell counts were estimated. The assay was immunoSEQ multiplex PCR, and TCRdb's table has in-frame clones only and misses some. The V and J calls and clone size are taken from that table; D and trimming were inferred from the DNA. This table has 200,000 to 300,000 clones, just under 90% appearing once. V is TRBV3-1 (or the pseudogene TRBV3-2) and J is TRBJ1-2; TRBD1 matches 7 bases. The sequence came from a woman between 35 and 50 years old with acute or convalescent COVID-19. Sequencing used peripheral blood. This chain's CDR3 is CASSQGQFYGYTF. The CDR3 DNA reads as TGTGCCAGCAGCCAGGGACAGTTCTATGGCTACACCTTC.